This T cell receptor beta chain was observed in a study of blood T cell repertoires in COVID-19. Assay: immunoSEQ multiplex PCR; the TCRdb copy retains only in-frame clones and omits some. The sample has 30,000 to 50,000 clones, 79% seen once; the top ten hold around 25%. V was cut by 0 bases and J by 0 bases, with 6 bases left in between. Germline lookup yields CDR1 MNHEY and CDR2 SVGEGT. The CDR3 is 15 residues long. V is TRBV6-2 or TRBV6-3 and J is TRBJ1-3, with unresolved D. This TCR derives from a man in his 70s with acute or convalescent COVID-19. Material for sequencing was peripheral blood. The CDR3 here is CASSYSRHSGNTIYF. For the CDR3, the DNA is TGTGCCAGCAGTTACTCGAGGCACTCTGGAAACACCATATATTTT.